Following are 27 T cell receptor beta chains from one sample sequenced in a study of T cells in Graves' hyperthyroidism and ophthalmopathy. RNA transcripts yielded amplified TCR beta CDR3 regions. Carried out on the TCR CDR3, a first-round RT-PCR used the HTBI primer set. Each CDR3 protein gets one entry after TCRdb re-called the multiplex PCR reads with MiXCR. This sample has about 480,000 distinct CDR3 sequences, with 24% found just once. Source material: blood. These receptors all come from a woman in her 30s with Graves' ophthalmopathy.

This clonotype turned up a few times. The chain carries TRBV3-1 and TRBJ1-1; perhaps TRBD1 as D (5 bases). Trimming took 4 bases from V and 4 from J, leaving 13 bases between them. Per the germline V gene, CDR1 is LGHDT and CDR2 is YNNKEL (reference sequence). The CDR3 is made up of 14 amino acids. This CDR3 is CASSPMTDTTEAFF. The DNA of the CDR3 is TGTGCCAGCAGCCCGATGACAGACACCACTGAAGCTTTCTTT.

The chain uses TRBV10-3 and TRBJ2-5, with a possible D match to TRBD1 (5 bases). Trimming removed 0 bases at V and 4 bases at J, with 12 bases between. This CDR3 is 15 amino acids long. The germline gives CDR1 ENHRY, CDR2 SYGVKD. The CDR3 region has the DNA TGTGCCATCAGTGAGTCGGGGCCTGCGCGAGAGACCCAGTACTTC. This encodes CAISESGPARETQYF.

This clonotype was picked up a small number of times. The rearrangement uses TRBV6-1 and TRBJ1-1; the match to TRBD1 covers 9 bases. Trimming removed 4 bases from V and 7 bases from J; junction bases left unmatched: 4. There are 13 residues in the CDR3. Germline CDR1 MNHNS, CDR2 SASEGT. CDR3 coding DNA: TGTGCCAGCAGTGGCCGGGACAGGGTTGAAGCTTTCTTT. This sequence encodes CASSGRDRVEAFF.

This clonotype has just a few counts. The chain employs TRBV6-1 and TRBJ1-1; D not resolved. Trimming took off 0 bases at V and 1 base at J, with 6 bases between the two ends. Germline values: CDR1 MNHNS, CDR2 SASEGT. The CDR3 runs 14 residues. The CDR3 protein is CASSEAAGNTEAFF. The CDR3 coding sequence is TGTGCCAGCAGTGAAGCCGCGGGGAACACTGAAGCTTTCTTT.

This clonotype was observed at least ten times. The CDR3 DNA follows: TGTGCCAGCAGTTACTCGCGGGACAGTTCCTACGAGCAGTACTTC. Protein sequence: CASSYSRDSSYEQYF. The chain has TRBV6-5 and TRBJ2-7; TRBD1 might be the D (7 bases). Germline assignment: CDR1 MNHEY and CDR2 SVGAGI. This CDR3 has 15 residues. V gave up 0 bases and J gave up 1 base, with 10 bases separating them.

The gene calls are TRBV7-2 and TRBJ1-1; a possible D gene is TRBD1 (6 bases). Germline values: CDR1 SGHTA, CDR2 FQGNSA. CDR3 length equals 15 residues. The V and J ends lost 4 bases and 5 bases respectively, with 17 bases between them. CDR3 protein: CASSSSGRGVTEAFF. The CDR3 DNA is TGTGCCAGCAGCTCTAGCGGCAGGGGTGTAACTGAAGCTTTCTTT.

This clonotype was seen at least ten times. This chain links TRBV6-1 with TRBJ1-1; D ambiguous. CDR1 and CDR2 from the germline V gene are MNHNS and SASEGT. V shed 8 bases and J shed 2 bases, with 15 bases lying between them. The CDR3 is 14 amino acids. As DNA, the CDR3 is TGTGCCAGCTCCTCGGCAAGACCAAACACTGAAGCTTTCTTT. This gives the protein CASSSARPNTEAFF.

J is TRBJ1-3 and V is TRBV27, with D hard to call. The germline V gene encodes CDR1 MNHEY and CDR2 SMNVEV (reference sequence). With 7 bases removed from V and 0 bases from J, the gap between germline ends came to 16 bases. This CDR3 is 16 amino acids long. The DNA for the CDR3 is TGTGCCAGCATCACCTCGGGAAAGAGCTCTGGAAACACCATATATTTT. Residues: CASITSGKSSGNTIYF.

The rearrangement links TRBV6-2 or TRBV6-3 to TRBJ2-7, with TRBD1 matching 9 bases. The CDR3 loop spans 14 amino acids. CDR1 is MNHEY and CDR2 is SVGEGT in the germline V gene. With V trimmed by 5 bases and J by 7 bases, 9 bases remained unmatched. DNA of the CDR3: TGTGCCAGCAGTGGGGGACAGGGAATGCGGGAGCAGTACTTC. Its translation is CASSGGQGMREQYF.

This clonotype was counted many times. J is TRBJ2-5 and V is TRBV6-5; D unclear. The CDR3 runs to 13 residues. Looked up from germline, CDR1 is MNHEY and CDR2 is SVGAGI. Trimming took off 4 bases at V and 1 base at J, with 7 bases between the two ends. CDR3 sequence reads: CASSSIGQETQYF. CDR3 sequence (DNA): TGTGCCAGCAGTTCTATAGGCCAAGAGACCCAGTACTTC.

This clonotype occurred many times. This sequence joins TRBV25-1 and TRBJ1-1; D is undetermined. The CDR3 covers 12 residues. The V end was cut by 5 bases, the J end by 10 bases, with 14 bases between. Per germline, CDR1 MGHDK and CDR2 SYGVNS. The CDR3 is CASSHGGSGAFF. CDR3 in DNA: TGTGCCAGCAGTCACGGAGGGAGTGGAGCTTTCTTT.

There are a few counts of this clonotype. The chain links TRBV28 to TRBJ2-7; no reliable D call. Looked up from germline, CDR1 is MDHEN and CDR2 is SYDVKM. This CDR3 contains 14 residues. V was trimmed by 10 bases and J by 0 bases, leaving 16 bases between them. The CDR3 DNA is TGTGCCACCGAGGAAGCCGCCGGCTCCTACGAGCAGTACTTC. Translating it yields CATEEAAGSYEQYF. The entire variable domain, with the rest obtained from reference TRBV28 and TRBJ2-7, is as follows: DVKVTQSSRYLVKRTGEKVFLECVQDMDHENMFWYRQDPGLGLRLIYFSYDVKMKEKGDIPEGYSVSREKKERFSLILESASTNQTSMYLCATEEAAGSYEQYFGPGTRLTVT.

J is TRBJ2-6 and V is TRBV27; no firm D call. The germline CDR1 and CDR2 sequences are MNHEY and SMNVEV (reference sequence). V was pared by 6 bases and J by 3 bases, with 9 bases between. This CDR3 is built from 14 residues. CDR3 loop: CASRAYFGANVLTF. CDR3 bases: TGTGCCAGCAGAGCCTACTTTGGGGCCAACGTCCTGACTTTC.

In this sample, this clonotype turned up a few times. The chain joins TRBV7-9 to TRBJ1-2, with D perhaps matching TRBD1 (5 bases). The CDR3 runs 14 residues. Trimming removed 5 bases at V and 5 bases at J, with 15 bases between. CDR1 is SEHNR, CDR2 FQNEAQ, per germline (reference sequence). CDR3 loop: CASSPPGRQYGYTF. The CDR3, as DNA: TGTGCCAGCAGCCCACCGGGACGTCAATATGGCTACACCTTC.

For this clonotype: Compared with germline, one end of the junction differs, possibly owing to a read error. This sequence joins TRBV4-3 and TRBJ1-3, with D unresolved. The germline CDR1 and CDR2 sequences are LGHNA and YSLEER. This CDR3 spans 14 amino acids. The CDR3 DNA reads as TGCGCCAGCAGCCAAGTTACGGGTGGAAACGCCATATATTTT. This encodes CASSQVTGGNAIYF.

This chain links TRBV12-3 or TRBV12-4 with TRBJ1-2; TRBD1 matches at 7 bases. V gave up 4 bases and J gave up 4 bases; unmatched junction bases: 15. This CDR3 spans 17 amino acids. The CDR3 coding sequence is TGTGCCAGCAGTTCCTCACCGGGACAGTCCTCTGTCTATGGCTACACCTTC. As protein: CASSSSPGQSSVYGYTF.

In this sample, this clonotype turned up many times. The chain combines TRBV24-1 with TRBJ2-7; 9 nucleotides align to TRBD1. CDR1 and CDR2 from the germline V gene are KGHDR and SFDVKD. V gave up 9 bases and J gave up 2 bases; unmatched junction bases: 4. CDR3 length equals 13 residues. For the CDR3, the DNA is TGTGCCACCTCGGGACAGGGAACCTACGAGCAGTACTTC. It encodes CATSGQGTYEQYF.

Only a few counts were recorded for this clonotype. The chain joins TRBV28 to TRBJ2-5; 10 positions agree with TRBD2. The CDR3 has 14 residues. Germline CDR1 and CDR2: MDHEN and SYDVKM. The V segment lost 6 bases and the J segment 5 bases; nucleotides outside the gene matches: 6. The CDR3 region has the DNA TGTGCCAGCAGCCTAGCGGGGGATCCGGAGACCCAGTACTTC. This sequence encodes CASSLAGDPETQYF.

V gene TRBV6-2 or TRBV6-3 combines with J gene TRBJ2-5; TRBD2 agrees at 8 bases. The germline V gene has CDR1 MNHEY and CDR2 SVGEGT. The CDR3 is made up of 18 amino acids. The ends lost 0 bases at V and 5 bases at J; junction bases unmatched: 14. CDR3 coding DNA: TGTGCCAGCAGTTACTCCCCACCAGGAAACCGGGAGGGGGAGACCCAGTACTTC. Its translation: CASSYSPPGNREGETQYF.

There are many counts of this clonotype. The CDR3 region has the DNA TGCAGCGTTGTTGGACAGGGGGCTTCCGGGGAGCTGTTTTTT. This sequence encodes CSVVGQGASGELFF. The chain carries TRBV29-1 and TRBJ2-2; 11 bases map to TRBD1. The CDR3 runs 14 residues. V dropped 4 bases and J dropped 6; count of bases not matched to a gene: 4. Germline CDR1 is SQVTM and CDR2 is ANQGSEA.

This clonotype was counted ten times or more. The chain has TRBV6-1 and TRBJ2-7; TRBD1 agrees at 8 bases. There are 14 residues in the CDR3. The V gene end was trimmed by 10 bases and the J gene end by 2 bases; junction bases not matched to a gene: 10. Germline V gene sequence: CDR1 MNHNS, CDR2 SASEGT. The CDR3 region has the DNA TGTGCCACCACCGTAGGGGACAGGCCCTACGAGCAGTACTTC. As protein: CATTVGDRPYEQYF.

This clonotype occurred many times. The genes are TRBV5-1 and TRBJ1-2; weak D call: TRBD1 (6 bases). V dropped 4 bases and J dropped 6 bases, with 16 bases sitting between them. CDR3 length: 14 amino acids. Germline V gene sequence: CDR1 SGHRS, CDR2 YFSETQ. The CDR3 region is CASSESGDWNGYTF. For the CDR3, the DNA is TGCGCCAGCAGCGAGTCAGGGGATTGGAATGGCTACACCTTC.

There are many counts of this clonotype. The rearrangement uses TRBV30 and TRBJ2-7; a weak D match, TRBD1 (5 bases). The CDR3 spans 12 residues. Trimming took off 0 bases at V and 6 bases at J, with 9 bases between the two ends. The germline V gene has CDR1 GTSNPN and CDR2 SVGIG (reference sequence). The CDR3 DNA reads TGTGCCTGGAGTGTTAGGGGTGGCGAGCAGTACTTC. This sequence encodes CAWSVRGGEQYF.

This clonotype showed up many times. The J gene is TRBJ1-2, the V gene TRBV12-3 or TRBV12-4; the D is unclear. The V gene lost 3 bases and the J gene lost 2 bases, with 7 bases spanning the gap. This CDR3 spans 13 amino acids. The CDR3 region is CASSFEANYGYTF. The CDR3 DNA reads TGTGCCAGCAGTTTTGAGGCCAACTATGGCTACACCTTC.

This clonotype has at least ten counts. The rearrangement links TRBV10-3 to TRBJ1-5; 7 positions agree with TRBD1. J gave up 7 bases and V 8 bases, and 11 bases lay outside the gene matches. Germline values: CDR1 ENHRY, CDR2 SYGVKD. The CDR3 spans 14 residues. CDR3 protein: CAIGNTGDLQPQHF. The CDR3 nucleotides read TGTGCCATCGGGAACACAGGGGATCTACAGCCCCAGCATTTT.

The table lists this clonotype with a few counts. This rearrangement joins TRBV5-8 to TRBJ1-5; D gene uncertain. The V end was cut by 0 bases, the J end by 4 bases, with 11 bases between. Per the germline V gene, CDR1 is SGHTS and CDR2 is YDEGEE. This CDR3 region has 15 residues. The CDR3: CASSLADYQNQPQHF. CDR3 coding DNA: TGTGCCAGCAGCTTGGCAGACTACCAGAATCAGCCCCAGCATTTT.

Only a few counts were recorded for this clonotype. The rearrangement joins TRBV3-1 to TRBJ1-2; TRBD1 is a possible D gene (6 bases). CDR1 is LGHDT and CDR2 is YNNKEL in the germline V gene (reference sequence). This CDR3 spans 12 amino acids. The V and J ends lost 6 bases and 4 bases respectively, with 9 bases between them. The CDR3 here is CASRDRFYGYTF. The CDR3, as DNA: TGTGCCAGCAGAGACAGGTTCTATGGCTACACCTTC. The full variable domain, in which reference TRBV3-1 and TRBJ1-2 provide the parts outside the CDR3, is DTAVSQTPKYLVTQMGNDKSIKCEQNLGHDTMYWYKQDSKKFLKIMFSYNNKELIINETVPNRFSPKSPDKAHLNLHINSLELGDSAVYFCASRDRFYGYTFGSGTRLTVV.